This passage covers 7 T cell receptor beta chains from one sample sequenced in a study of T-cell reconstitution after alpha-beta-depleted transplantation in children. Construction of the TCRbeta library involved unique molecular identifiers. TCRdb passed the PCR reads through MiXCR, listing each CDR3 protein once. The repertoire holds roughly 200,000 distinct CDR3 sequences, with 6.6% as singletons. The sequencing here drew on PBMCs, taken before TCRalphabeta/CD19-depleted stem cell transplant. These receptors all come from a boy aged 2 to 10 with acute lymphoblastic leukemia, due to receive a stem cell transplant.

The V gene is TRBV4-1, the J gene TRBJ1-1; maybe TRBD1 (5 bases). V dropped 4 bases and J dropped 5 bases, with 14 bases sitting between them. Germline-derived CDR1 and CDR2 are MGHRA and YSYEKL. The CDR3 extends over 14 amino acids. CDR3 loop: CASSRTGGPTEAFF. CDR3 in DNA: TGCGCCAGCAGCCGGACGGGGGGACCAACTGAAGCTTTCTTT.

This clonotype occurred many times. This rearrangement joins TRBV28 to TRBJ2-7, with D uncertain. V lost 3 bases and J lost 6, with 9 bases in between. The germline gives CDR1 MDHEN, CDR2 SYDVKM. CDR3 length: 12 amino acids. DNA of the CDR3: TGTGCCAGCAGTTTCACGTTCCTCGAGCAGTACTTC. This gives the protein CASSFTFLEQYF. Full variable domain (outside the CDR3, taken from reference TRBV28 and TRBJ2-7): DVKVTQSSRYLVKRTGEKVFLECVQDMDHENMFWYRQDPGLGLRLIYFSYDVKMKEKGDIPEGYSVSREKKERFSLILESASTNQTSMYLCASSFTFLEQYFGPGTRLTVT.

This clonotype was picked up many times. The J gene is TRBJ1-2, the V gene TRBV6-5, with 9 bases aligning to TRBD1. Germline V gene data show CDR1 as MNHEY and CDR2 as SVGAGI. The CDR3 consists of 13 residues. V shed 6 bases and J 6 bases; nucleotides not matched to a gene: 5. CDR3 bases: TGTGCCAGCAGGATAAACAGGGGGCATGGCTACACCTTC. This encodes CASRINRGHGYTF.

There are many counts of this clonotype. The chain uses TRBV2 and TRBJ1-1; 7 bases line up with TRBD1. Trimming at V came to 6 bases and at J to 4 bases, leaving 5 bases not matched to a gene. CDR1 and CDR2 (germline): SNHLY, FYNNEI. The CDR3 is 13 amino acids. CDR3 nucleotide sequence: TGTGCCAGCAGAGGGGGCGGAAGCACTGAAGCTTTCTTT. Protein product: CASRGGGSTEAFF.

This clonotype was observed at least ten times. This chain uses TRBV5-1 with TRBJ2-1, with 7 nucleotides matching TRBD2. Germline loops: CDR1 SGHRS, CDR2 YFSETQ. CDR3 length equals 16 residues. V shed 0 bases and J 4 bases; nucleotides not matched to a gene: 7. DNA for the CDR3: TGCGCCAGCAGCTTGGGGCTAGCGGACCAATACAATGAGCAGTTCTTC. Encoded protein: CASSLGLADQYNEQFF.

This clonotype was observed many times. V gene TRBV6-5 combines with J gene TRBJ1-2, with D possibly being TRBD1 (6 bases). CDR3 length: 16 residues. Trimming shortened V by 6 bases and J by 1 base, and 18 bases separated the two germline ends. Germline V gene sequence: CDR1 MNHEY, CDR2 SVGAGI. The CDR3 here is CASRKRDTIFNYGYTF. The DNA for the CDR3 is TGTGCCAGCAGAAAACGGGACACAATATTTAACTATGGCTACACCTTC.

The V call is TRBV6-5, the J call TRBJ1-6; 8 bases are a match to TRBD1. The CDR3 runs 15 residues. V was pared by 6 bases and J by 11 bases, with 12 bases of the junction left unmatched. Germline CDR1 reads MNHEY; CDR2 reads SVGAGI. The CDR3 here is CASSLKGQGRTPLHF. CDR3 DNA: TGTGCCAGCAGCCTTAAAGGACAGGGTAGGACACCCCTCCACTTT.